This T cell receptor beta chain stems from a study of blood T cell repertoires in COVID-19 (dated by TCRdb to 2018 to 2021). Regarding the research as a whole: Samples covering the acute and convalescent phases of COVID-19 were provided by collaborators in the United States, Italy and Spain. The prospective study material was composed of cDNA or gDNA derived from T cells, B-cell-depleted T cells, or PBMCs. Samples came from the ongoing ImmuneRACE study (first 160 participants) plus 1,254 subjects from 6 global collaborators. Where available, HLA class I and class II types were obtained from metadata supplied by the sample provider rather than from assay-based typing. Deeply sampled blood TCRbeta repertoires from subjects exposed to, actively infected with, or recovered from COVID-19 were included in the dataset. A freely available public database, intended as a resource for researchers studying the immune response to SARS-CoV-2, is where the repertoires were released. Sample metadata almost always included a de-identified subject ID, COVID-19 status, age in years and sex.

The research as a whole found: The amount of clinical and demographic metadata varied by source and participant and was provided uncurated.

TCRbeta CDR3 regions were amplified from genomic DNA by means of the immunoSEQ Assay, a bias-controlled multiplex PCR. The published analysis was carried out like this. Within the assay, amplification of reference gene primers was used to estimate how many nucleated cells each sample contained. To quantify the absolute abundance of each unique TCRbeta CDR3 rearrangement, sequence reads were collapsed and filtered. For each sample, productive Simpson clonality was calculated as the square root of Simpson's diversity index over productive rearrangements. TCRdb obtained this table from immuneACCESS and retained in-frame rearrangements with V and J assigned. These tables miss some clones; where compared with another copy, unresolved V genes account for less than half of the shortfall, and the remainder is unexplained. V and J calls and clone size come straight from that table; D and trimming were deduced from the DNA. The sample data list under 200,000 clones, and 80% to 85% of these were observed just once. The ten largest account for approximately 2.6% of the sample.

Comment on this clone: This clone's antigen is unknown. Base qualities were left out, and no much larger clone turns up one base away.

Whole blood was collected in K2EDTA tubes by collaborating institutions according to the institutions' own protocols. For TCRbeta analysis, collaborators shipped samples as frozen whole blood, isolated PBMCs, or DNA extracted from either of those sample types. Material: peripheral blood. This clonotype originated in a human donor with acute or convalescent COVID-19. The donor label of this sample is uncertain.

The encoded CDR3 is CASSSPGITNEKLFF. The DNA reads TGTGCCAGCAGCTCACCAGGGATCACTAATGAAAAACTGTTTTTT. The chain was built from TRBV11-2 and TRBJ1-4; TRBD1 might be the D gene, on 5 matching bases. V is shortened by 4 bases, J by 2 bases, and the region joining them spans 11 bases. Reading from cysteine to phenylalanine, the CDR3 counts 15 amino acids. Just CDR3 DNA is preserved here, 45 bases in frame from base 1. The CDR1 and CDR2 encoded by the germline V gene are SGHAT and FQNNGV.